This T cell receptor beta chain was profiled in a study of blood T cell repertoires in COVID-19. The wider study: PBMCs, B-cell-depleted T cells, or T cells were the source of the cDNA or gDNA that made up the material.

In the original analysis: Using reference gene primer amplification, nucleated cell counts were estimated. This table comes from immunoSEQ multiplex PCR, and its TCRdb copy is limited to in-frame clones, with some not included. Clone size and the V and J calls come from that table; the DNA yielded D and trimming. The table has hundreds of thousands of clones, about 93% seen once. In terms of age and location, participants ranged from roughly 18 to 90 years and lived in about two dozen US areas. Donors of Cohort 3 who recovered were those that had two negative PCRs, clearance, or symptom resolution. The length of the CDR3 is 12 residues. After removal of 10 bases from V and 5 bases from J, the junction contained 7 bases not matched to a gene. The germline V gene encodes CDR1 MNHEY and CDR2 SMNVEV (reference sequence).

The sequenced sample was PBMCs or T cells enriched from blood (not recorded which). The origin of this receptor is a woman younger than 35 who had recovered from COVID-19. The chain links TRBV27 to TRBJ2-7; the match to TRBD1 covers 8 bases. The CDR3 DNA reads TGTGCCACAGGGACAGGCAGGAACGAGCAGTACTTC. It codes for CATGTGRNEQYF.